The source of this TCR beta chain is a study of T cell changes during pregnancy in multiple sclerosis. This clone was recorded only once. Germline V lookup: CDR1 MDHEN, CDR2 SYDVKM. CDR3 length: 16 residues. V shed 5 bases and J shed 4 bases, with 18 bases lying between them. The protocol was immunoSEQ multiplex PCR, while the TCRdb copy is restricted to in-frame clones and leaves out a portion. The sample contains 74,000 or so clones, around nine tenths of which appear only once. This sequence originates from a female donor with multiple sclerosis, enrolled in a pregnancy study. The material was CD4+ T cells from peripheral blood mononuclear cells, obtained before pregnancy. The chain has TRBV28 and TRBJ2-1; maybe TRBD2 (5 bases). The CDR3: CASSEGAGGKYNEQFF. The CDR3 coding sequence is TGTGCCAGCAGTGAGGGCGCAGGCGGCAAGTACAATGAGCAGTTCTTC.